This TCR beta chain was found in a study of T-cell reconstitution after alpha-beta-depleted transplantation in children. This clonotype has a single count. Germline V gene lookup returns CDR1 SQVTM and CDR2 ANQGSEA. Trimming took off 6 bases at V and 3 bases at J, with 8 bases between the two ends. There are 11 residues in the CDR3. Preparation of the TCRbeta library was carried out with unique molecular identifiers. TCRdb re-called the PCR reads through MiXCR, storing one row per CDR3 protein. This table has roughly 350,000 distinct CDR3 sequences, 10% appearing once. The specimen comprised PBMCs from the stem cell graft donor, sampled from the stem cell graft. This receptor was taken from a human donor who donated a stem cell graft to a child with acute lymphoblastic leukemia. The chain links TRBV29-1 to TRBJ1-2; unclear D gene. The CDR3 is CSVTPDYGYTF. The CDR3, as DNA: TGCAGCGTAACCCCGGACTATGGCTACACCTTC. The full variable domain, with the rest looked up from reference TRBV29-1 and TRBJ1-2, is SAVISQKPSRDICQRGTSLTIQCQVDSQVTMMFWYRQQPGQSLTLIATANQGSEATYESGFVIDKFPISRPNLTFSTLTVSNMSPEDSSIYLCSVTPDYGYTFGSGTRLTVV.